A selection of T cell receptor beta chains follows, all from one sample in a study of blood T cell repertoires in COVID-19. Measured with immunoSEQ multiplex PCR; TCRdb has only the in-frame clones, and not every one. Of about 320,000 clones in the sample, 88% were seen once. Sequenced sample: peripheral blood. Receptors originate from a woman younger than 45 with COVID-19, enrolled during active disease. The conserved cysteine and the conserved F or W are not part of the CDR3 here.

13	TRBV2	TRBJ1-2	ASSGDVRGSYGYT
11	TRBV5-1	TRBJ1-5	ASSWTVDQPQH
13	TRBV18	TRBJ2-3	ASSPPEAAGDTQY
11	TRBV19	TRBJ2-1	ASSTGVHNEQF
13	TRBV6-6	TRBJ2-1	ASSYGTGEVNEQF
12	TRBV7-8	TRBJ1-4	ASSHRRTNEKLF
11	TRBV11-3	TRBJ1-2	ASSSTGGSGYT
12	TRBV28	TRBJ1-5	ASSYLQGNQPQH
12	TRBV14	TRBJ1-4	ASSQRSGNEKLF
14	TRBV19	TRBJ2-2	ASSWLAGLNTGELF
15	TRBV11-3	TRBJ2-2	ASSAAAGRPNTGELF
14	TRBV4-1	TRBJ1-6	ASSPRAGTGNSPLH
12	TRBV19	TRBJ1-5	ASSMGQRNQPQH
11	TRBV6-5	TRBJ1-5	ASRLTGPAPQH
13	TRBV5-4	TRBJ1-6	ASSFGGRGLSPLH
16	TRBV19	TRBJ1-1	ASSIDLVGTGGDTEAF
18	TRBV15	TRBJ2-2	ATSRGKTGLAGGPSGELF
14	TRBV11-2	TRBJ2-5	ASSLGVLAGKETQY
13	TRBV11-2	TRBJ2-7	ASSLGPDSSFEQY
17	TRBV5-6	TRBJ2-1	ASSRTGAPLAGGSYEQF
15	TRBV11-2	TRBJ2-3	ASSLDIQGLATDTQY
12	TRBV11-3	TRBJ2-2	ASSLWGDTGELF
13	TRBV2	TRBJ2-6	ASTDDYSGANVLT
13	TRBV6-4	TRBJ2-2	ASSGGQGNTGELF
9	TRBV7-6	TRBJ2-1	ASSSLYEQF
13	TRBV19	TRBJ2-1	ASSILAGYDNEQF
13	TRBV7-9	TRBJ2-1	ASSFMAGSYNEQF
14	TRBV2	TRBJ1-5	ASSAGGASDNQPQH
14	TRBV7-2	TRBJ1-1	ASSYRGGSPNTEAF
12	TRBV11-3	TRBJ2-2	ASSRQENTGELF
12	TRBV6-5	TRBJ2-3	ASRIGQAPDTQY
9	TRBV10-3	TRBJ1-2	AITGASGYT
12	TRBV28	TRBJ2-2	ASSWGPATGELF
12	TRBV7-2	TRBJ2-1	ASQRDRGYNEQF
12	TRBV18	TRBJ2-1	ASSLQHRDNEQF
10	TRBV5-6	TRBJ2-7	ASSFTGNEQY
12	TRBV28	TRBJ1-1	ASSLSGKSTEAF
12	TRBV6-5	TRBJ2-2	ASSQTVNTGELF
13	TRBV11-2	TRBJ2-5	ASSFPSLEVETQY
13	TRBV18	TRBJ2-7	ASSSAGSKSYEQY
20	TRBV2	TRBJ1-6	ASSEALPGVLDGSSYNSPLH
12	TRBV24-1	TRBJ2-5	ATSDGTGRETQY
13	TRBV11-3	TRBJ1-1	ASSLNEQPYTEAF
13	TRBV5-1	TRBJ2-1	ASRSGLAENNEQF
14	TRBV3-1/TRBV3-2	TRBJ2-3	APGHSGDVYTDTQY
14	TRBV2	TRBJ1-3	ASSPVGTASGNTIY
13	TRBV6-5	TRBJ1-1	ASSYQRSMNTEAF
10	TRBV27	TRBJ1-5	ASRRSNQPQH
13	TRBV2	TRBJ2-5	ASSEANRVQETQY
13	TRBV19	TRBJ1-5	ASSMNSGSDQPQH
12	TRBV10-2	TRBJ1-2	ATLGQGEIYGYT
13	TRBV2	TRBJ1-1	ASTRRWGEGTEAF
12	TRBV14	TRBJ2-1	ASSSGGRGNEQF
11	TRBV7-9	TRBJ2-7	ASSLGQIYEQY
10	TRBV29-1	TRBJ2-5	SAARGQETQY
15	TRBV15	TRBJ2-5	ATSSLQNGGFQETQY
14	TRBV6-2/TRBV6-3	TRBJ1-1	ASSFRQGHGNTEAF
11	TRBV12-3/TRBV12-4	TRBJ1-3	ASSLNRGDTIY